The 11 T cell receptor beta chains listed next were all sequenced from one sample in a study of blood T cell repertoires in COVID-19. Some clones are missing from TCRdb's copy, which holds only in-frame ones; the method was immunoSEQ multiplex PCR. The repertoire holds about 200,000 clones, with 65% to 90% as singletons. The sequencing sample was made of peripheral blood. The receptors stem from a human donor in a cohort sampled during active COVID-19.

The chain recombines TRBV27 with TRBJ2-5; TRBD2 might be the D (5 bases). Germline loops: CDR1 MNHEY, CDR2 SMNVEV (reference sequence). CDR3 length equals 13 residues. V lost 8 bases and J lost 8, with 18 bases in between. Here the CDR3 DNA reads TGTGCCAGCTCAAGGGAGTACGGACTCACCCAGTACTTC. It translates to CASSREYGLTQYF.

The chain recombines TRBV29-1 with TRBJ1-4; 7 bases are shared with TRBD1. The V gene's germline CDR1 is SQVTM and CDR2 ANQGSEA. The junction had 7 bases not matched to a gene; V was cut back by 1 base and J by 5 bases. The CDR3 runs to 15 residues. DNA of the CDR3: TGCAGCGTTGAAGTTGCCGAACAGGGGAATGAAAAACTGTTTTTT. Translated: CSVEVAEQGNEKLFF.

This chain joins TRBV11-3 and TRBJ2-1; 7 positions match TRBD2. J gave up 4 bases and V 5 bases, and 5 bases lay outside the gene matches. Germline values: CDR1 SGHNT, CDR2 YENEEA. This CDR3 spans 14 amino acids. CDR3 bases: TGTGCCAGCAGCCCGAGCGGGGCTTACAATGAGCAGTTCTTC. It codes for CASSPSGAYNEQFF.

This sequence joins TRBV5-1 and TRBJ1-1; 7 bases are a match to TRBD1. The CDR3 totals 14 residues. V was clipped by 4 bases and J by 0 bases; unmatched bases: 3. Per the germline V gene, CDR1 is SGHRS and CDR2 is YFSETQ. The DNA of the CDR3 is TGCGCCAGCAGCGTAAGGGGGCTGAACACTGAAGCTTTCTTT. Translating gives CASSVRGLNTEAFF.

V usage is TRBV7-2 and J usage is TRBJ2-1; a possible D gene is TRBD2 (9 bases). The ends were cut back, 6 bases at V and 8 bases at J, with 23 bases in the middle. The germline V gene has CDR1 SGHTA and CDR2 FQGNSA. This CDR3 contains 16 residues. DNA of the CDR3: TGTGCCAGCAGTCCCAGGGGGCGGGAGGGCCAATATGAGCAGTTCTTC. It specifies CASSPRGREGQYEQFF. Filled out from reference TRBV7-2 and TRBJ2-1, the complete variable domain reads GAGVSQSPSNKVTEKGKDVELRCDPISGHTALYWYRQSLGQGLEFLIYFQGNSAPDKSGLPSDRFSAERTGGSVSTLTIQRTQQEDSAVYLCASSPRGREGQYEQFFGPGTRLTVL.

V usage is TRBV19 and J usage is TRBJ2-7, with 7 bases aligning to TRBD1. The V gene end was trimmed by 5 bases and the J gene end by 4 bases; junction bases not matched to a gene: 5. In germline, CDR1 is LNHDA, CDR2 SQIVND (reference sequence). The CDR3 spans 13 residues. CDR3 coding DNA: TGTGCCAGTAGTTCAGCCAGGGGGTACGAGCAGTACTTC. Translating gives CASSSARGYEQYF.

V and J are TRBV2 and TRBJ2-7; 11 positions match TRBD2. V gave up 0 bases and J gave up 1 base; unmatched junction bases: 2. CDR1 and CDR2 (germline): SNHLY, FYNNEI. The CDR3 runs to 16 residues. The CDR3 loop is CASSEAGTSGSYEQYF. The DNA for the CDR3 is TGTGCCAGCAGTGAAGCCGGGACTAGCGGATCCTACGAGCAGTACTTC.

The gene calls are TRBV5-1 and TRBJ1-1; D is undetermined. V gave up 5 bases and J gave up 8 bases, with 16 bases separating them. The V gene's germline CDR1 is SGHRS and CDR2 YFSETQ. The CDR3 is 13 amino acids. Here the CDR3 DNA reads TGCGCCAGCAGTCCACCCCGGGTGTACGAAGCTTTCTTT. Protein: CASSPPRVYEAFF.

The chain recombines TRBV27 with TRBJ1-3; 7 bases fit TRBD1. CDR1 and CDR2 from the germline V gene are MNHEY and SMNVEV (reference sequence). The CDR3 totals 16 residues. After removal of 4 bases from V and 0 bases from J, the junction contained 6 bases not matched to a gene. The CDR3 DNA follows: TGTGCCAGCAGTTCGCAGCCAGGGGGCTCTGGAAACACCATATATTTT. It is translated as CASSSQPGGSGNTIYF.

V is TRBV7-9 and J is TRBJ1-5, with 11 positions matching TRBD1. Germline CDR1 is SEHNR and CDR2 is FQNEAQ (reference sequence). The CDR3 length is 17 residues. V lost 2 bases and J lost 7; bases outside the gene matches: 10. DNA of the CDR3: TGTGCCAGCAGCTTATCCCGGACAGGGGGCGAAGGACAGCCCCAGCATTTT. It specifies CASSLSRTGGEGQPQHF.

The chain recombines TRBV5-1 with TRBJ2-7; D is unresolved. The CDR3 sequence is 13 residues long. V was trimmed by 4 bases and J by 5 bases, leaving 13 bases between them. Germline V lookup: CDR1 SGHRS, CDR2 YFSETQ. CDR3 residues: CASSLSTQDEQYF. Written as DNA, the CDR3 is TGCGCCAGCAGCCTTTCAACGCAGGACGAGCAGTACTTC.